This T cell receptor beta chain is drawn from a study of T cells in localized non-small cell lung cancer. Findings and limits, study-wide: Longer overall survival associated with higher blood T cell density; shorter survival with higher adjacent-lung clonality. Adjacent lung exhibited a median of approximately 59 among the 100 most abundant tumor clones.

Germline V CDR1 and CDR2: KGHSH, LQKENI. Trimming stripped 3 bases from V and 4 bases from J, with 10 bases between. The CDR3 has 13 residues. The table came from immunoSEQ multiplex PCR; TCRdb's copy has only in-frame clones and leaves some out. The sample shows some 21,000 clones, 88% of them seen only once. With respect to this clone: The antigen remains unidentified.

The sequence derives from a male donor older than 55 with stage II lung adenocarcinoma. V is TRBV18 and J is TRBJ2-7, with a possible D match to TRBD1 (7 bases). Sequenced here: peripheral blood mononuclear cells, sampled before any cancer treatment. CDR3 loop: CASSPSGGYEQYF. CDR3 coding DNA: TGTGCCAGCTCACCTTCAGGGGGGTACGAGCAGTACTTC.